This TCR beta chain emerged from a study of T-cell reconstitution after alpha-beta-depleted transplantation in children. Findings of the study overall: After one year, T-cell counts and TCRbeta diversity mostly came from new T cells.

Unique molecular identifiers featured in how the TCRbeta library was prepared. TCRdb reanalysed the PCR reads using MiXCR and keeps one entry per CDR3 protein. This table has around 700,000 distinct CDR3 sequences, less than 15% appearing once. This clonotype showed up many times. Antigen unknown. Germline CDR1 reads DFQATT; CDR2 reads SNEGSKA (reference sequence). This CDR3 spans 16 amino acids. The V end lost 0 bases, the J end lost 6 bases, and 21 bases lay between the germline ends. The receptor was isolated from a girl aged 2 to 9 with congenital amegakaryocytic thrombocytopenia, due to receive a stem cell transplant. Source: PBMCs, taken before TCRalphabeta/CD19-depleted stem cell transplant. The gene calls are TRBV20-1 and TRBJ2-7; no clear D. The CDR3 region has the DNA TGCAGTGCTAGAGATTCCCAAGGCCAACTCTCTCTCGAGCAGTACTTC. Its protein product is CSARDSQGQLSLEQYF.